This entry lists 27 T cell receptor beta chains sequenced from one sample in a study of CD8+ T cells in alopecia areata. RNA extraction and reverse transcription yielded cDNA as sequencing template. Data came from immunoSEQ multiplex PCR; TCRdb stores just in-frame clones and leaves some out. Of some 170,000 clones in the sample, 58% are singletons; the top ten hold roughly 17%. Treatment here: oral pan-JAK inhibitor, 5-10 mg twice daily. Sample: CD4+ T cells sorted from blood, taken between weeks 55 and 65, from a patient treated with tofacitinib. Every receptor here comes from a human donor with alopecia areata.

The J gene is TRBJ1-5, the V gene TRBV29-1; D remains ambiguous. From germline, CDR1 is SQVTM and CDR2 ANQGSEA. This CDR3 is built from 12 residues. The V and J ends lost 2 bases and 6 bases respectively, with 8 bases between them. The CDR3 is CSVESFPQPQHF. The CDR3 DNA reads TGCAGCGTTGAAAGTTTTCCTCAGCCCCAGCATTTT.

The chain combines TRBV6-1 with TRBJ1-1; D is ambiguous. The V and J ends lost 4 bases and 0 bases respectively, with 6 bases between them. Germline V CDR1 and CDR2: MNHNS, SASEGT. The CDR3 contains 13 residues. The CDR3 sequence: CASSADLNTEAFF. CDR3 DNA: TGTGCCAGCAGTGCCGATTTGAACACTGAAGCTTTCTTT.

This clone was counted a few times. CDR3 residues: CASSGYRVLTDTQYF. In nucleotides, the CDR3 is TGTGCCAGCAGTGGATACAGGGTATTGACAGATACGCAGTATTTT. The rearrangement uses TRBV6-1 and TRBJ2-3; the D gene is possibly TRBD1 (6 bases). CDR3 size: 15 residues. The germline V gene encodes CDR1 MNHNS and CDR2 SASEGT. Trimming took 4 bases from V and 3 from J, leaving 14 bases between them.

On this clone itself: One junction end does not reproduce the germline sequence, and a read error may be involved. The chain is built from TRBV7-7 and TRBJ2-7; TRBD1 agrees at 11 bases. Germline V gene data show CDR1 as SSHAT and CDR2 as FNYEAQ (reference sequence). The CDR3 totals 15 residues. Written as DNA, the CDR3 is TGTGCTAGCAGCCAGGGGACAGGGGGGACCTACGAGCAGTACTTC. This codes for CASSQGTGGTYEQYF.

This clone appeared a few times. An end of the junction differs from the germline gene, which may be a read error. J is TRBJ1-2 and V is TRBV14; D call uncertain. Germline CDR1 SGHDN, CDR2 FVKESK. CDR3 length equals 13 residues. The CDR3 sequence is CASSQDQGGRCAF. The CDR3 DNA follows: TGTGCCAGCAGCCAAGATCAAGGCGGGCGGTGCGCCTTC.

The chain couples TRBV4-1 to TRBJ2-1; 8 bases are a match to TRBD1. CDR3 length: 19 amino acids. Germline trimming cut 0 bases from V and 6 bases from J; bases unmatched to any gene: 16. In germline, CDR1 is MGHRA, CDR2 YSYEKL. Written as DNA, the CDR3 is TGCGCCAGCAGCCAAGATTTTGCGTTTGGACAGGGAGGTGGCAATGAGCAGTTCTTC. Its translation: CASSQDFAFGQGGGNEQFF.

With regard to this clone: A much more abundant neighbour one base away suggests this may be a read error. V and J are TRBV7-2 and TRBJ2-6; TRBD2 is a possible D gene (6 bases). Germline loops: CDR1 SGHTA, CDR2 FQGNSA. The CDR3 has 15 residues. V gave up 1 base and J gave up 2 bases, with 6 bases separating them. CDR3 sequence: CASSLGGAGANVLTF. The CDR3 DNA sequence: TGTGCCAGCAGCTTAGGGGGGGCTGGGGCCAACGTCCTGACTTTC.

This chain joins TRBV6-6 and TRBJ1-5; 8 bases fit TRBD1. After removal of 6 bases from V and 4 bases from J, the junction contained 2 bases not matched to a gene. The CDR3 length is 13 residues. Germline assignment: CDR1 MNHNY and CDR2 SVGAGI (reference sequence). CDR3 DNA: TGTGCCAGCAGGAGACAGGGGAATCAGCCCCAGCATTTT. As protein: CASRRQGNQPQHF.

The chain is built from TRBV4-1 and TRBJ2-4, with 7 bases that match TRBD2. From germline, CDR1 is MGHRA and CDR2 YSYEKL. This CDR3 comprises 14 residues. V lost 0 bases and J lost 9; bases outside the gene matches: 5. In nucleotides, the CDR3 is TGCGCCAGCAGCCAAGACCAACCGGGGGGCATTCAGTACTTC. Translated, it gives CASSQDQPGGIQYF.

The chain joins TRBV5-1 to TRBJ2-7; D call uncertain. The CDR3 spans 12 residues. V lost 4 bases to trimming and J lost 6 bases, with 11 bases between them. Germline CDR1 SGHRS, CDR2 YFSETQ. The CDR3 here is CASSATTREQYF. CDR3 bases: TGCGCCAGCAGCGCGACGACCCGCGAGCAGTACTTC.

The CDR3 reads CASSSREGTEAFF. In DNA form, the CDR3 reads TGCGCCAGCAGCTCCAGGGAAGGCACTGAAGCTTTCTTT. V is TRBV5-1 and J is TRBJ1-1, with TRBD1 as a possible D gene (5 bases). This CDR3 region has 13 residues. CDR1 SGHRS and CDR2 YFSETQ come from the germline V gene. V was cut by 3 bases and J by 4 bases, with 10 bases left in between. The full variable domain, its missing parts supplied by reference TRBV5-1 and TRBJ1-1, is KAGVTQTPRYLIKTRGQQVTLSCSPISGHRSVSWYQQTPGQGLQFLFEYFSETQRNKGNFPGRFSGRQFSNSRSEMNVSTLELGDSALYLCASSSREGTEAFFGQGTRLTVV.

The CDR3 spells CASSLAGDSYEQYF. In nucleotides, the CDR3 is TGTGCCAGCAGTCTAGCGGGGGACTCCTACGAGCAGTACTTC. The rearrangement uses TRBV6-6 and TRBJ2-7, with 10 bases lining up with TRBD2. Germline V lookup: CDR1 MNHNY, CDR2 SVGAGI (reference sequence). The junction had 1 base not matched to a gene; V was cut back by 5 bases and J by 0 bases. This CDR3 region has 14 residues.

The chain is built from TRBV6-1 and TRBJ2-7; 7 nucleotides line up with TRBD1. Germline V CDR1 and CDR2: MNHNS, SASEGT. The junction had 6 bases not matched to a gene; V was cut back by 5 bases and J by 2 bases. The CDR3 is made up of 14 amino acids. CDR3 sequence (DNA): TGTGCCAGCAGTCGAATGGGACAGACCTACGAGCAGTACTTC. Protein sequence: CASSRMGQTYEQYF.

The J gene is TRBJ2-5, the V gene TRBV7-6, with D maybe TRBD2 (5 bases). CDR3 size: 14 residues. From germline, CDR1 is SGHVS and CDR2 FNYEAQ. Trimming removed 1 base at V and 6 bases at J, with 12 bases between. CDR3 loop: CASSLGEGAKTQYF. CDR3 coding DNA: TGTGCCAGCAGCTTAGGTGAGGGAGCGAAGACCCAGTACTTC.

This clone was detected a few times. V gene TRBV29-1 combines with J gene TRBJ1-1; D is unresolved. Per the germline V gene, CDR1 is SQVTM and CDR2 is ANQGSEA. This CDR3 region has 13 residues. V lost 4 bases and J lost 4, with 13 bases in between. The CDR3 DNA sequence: TGCAGCGTTGGACCCGGAGTCTCCACTGAAGCTTTCTTT. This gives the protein CSVGPGVSTEAFF.

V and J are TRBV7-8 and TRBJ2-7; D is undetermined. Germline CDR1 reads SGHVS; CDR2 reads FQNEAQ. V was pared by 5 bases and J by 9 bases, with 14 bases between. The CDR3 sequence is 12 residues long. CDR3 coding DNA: TGTGCCAGCAGCCCCGGTGGGTTTGTGCAGTACTTC. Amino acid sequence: CASSPGGFVQYF.

CDR3 in amino acids: CASSSGTVGVDTQYF. CDR3 in DNA: TGTGCCAGCAGCTCCGGGACAGTCGGCGTAGATACGCAGTATTTT. The chain is built from TRBV7-2 and TRBJ2-3; 7 bases align to TRBD1. CDR3 length equals 15 residues. From germline, CDR1 is SGHTA and CDR2 FQGNSA. The J segment lost 5 bases and the V segment lost 4 bases, leaving 9 bases of the junction unmatched.

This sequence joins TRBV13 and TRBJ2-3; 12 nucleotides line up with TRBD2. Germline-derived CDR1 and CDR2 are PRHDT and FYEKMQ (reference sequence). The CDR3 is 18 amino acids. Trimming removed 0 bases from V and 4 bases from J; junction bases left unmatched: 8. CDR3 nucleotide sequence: TGTGCCAGCAGCTTAGGCCTCGGGTGGACTAGCGGGGCAGATACGCAGTATTTT. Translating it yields CASSLGLGWTSGADTQYF.

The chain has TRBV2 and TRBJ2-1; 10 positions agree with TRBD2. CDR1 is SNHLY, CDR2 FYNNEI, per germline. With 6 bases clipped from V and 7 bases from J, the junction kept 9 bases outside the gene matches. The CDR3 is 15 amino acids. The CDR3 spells CASSALAGRGNEQFF. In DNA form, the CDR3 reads TGTGCCAGCAGCGCACTAGCGGGGCGTGGGAATGAGCAGTTCTTC.

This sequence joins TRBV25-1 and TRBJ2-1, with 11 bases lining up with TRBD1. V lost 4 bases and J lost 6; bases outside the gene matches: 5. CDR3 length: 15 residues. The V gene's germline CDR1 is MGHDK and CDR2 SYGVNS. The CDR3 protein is CASSGLDRGLNEQFF. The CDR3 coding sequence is TGTGCCAGCAGTGGTCTGGACAGGGGGCTCAATGAGCAGTTCTTC.

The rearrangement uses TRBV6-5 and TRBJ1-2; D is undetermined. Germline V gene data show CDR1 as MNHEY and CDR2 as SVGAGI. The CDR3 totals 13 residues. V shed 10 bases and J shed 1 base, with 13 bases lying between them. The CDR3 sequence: CATRRSDNYGYTF. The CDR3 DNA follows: TGTGCCACGCGAAGGTCGGATAACTATGGCTACACCTTC.

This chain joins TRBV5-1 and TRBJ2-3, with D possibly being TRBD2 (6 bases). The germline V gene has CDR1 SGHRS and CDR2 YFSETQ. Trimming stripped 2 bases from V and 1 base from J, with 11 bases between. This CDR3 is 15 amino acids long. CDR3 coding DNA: TGCGCCAGCAGCTTTGGCGGGATCGGCACAGATACGCAGTATTTT. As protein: CASSFGGIGTDTQYF.

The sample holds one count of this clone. The CDR3, as DNA: TGTGCCAGCAGCTTAGTTGGGACACCGAGCTCCTACAATGAGCAGTTCTTC. Translated: CASSLVGTPSSYNEQFF. The gene calls are TRBV11-3 and TRBJ2-1; TRBD1 is a possible D gene (6 bases). V was trimmed by 1 base and J by 0 bases, leaving 13 bases between them. In germline, CDR1 is SGHNT, CDR2 YENEEA. The CDR3 length is 17 residues. The full variable domain, in which reference TRBV11-3 and TRBJ2-1 provide the parts outside the CDR3, is EAGVVQSPRYKIIEKKQPVAFWCNPISGHNTLYWYLQNLGQGPELLIRYENEEAVDDSQLPKDRFSAERLKGVDSTLKIQPAELGDSAVYLCASSLVGTPSSYNEQFFGPGTRLTVL.

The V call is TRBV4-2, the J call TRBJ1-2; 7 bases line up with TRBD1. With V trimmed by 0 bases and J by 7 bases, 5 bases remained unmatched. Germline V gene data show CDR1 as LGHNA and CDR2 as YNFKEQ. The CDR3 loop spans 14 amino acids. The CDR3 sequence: CASSQDLDRIGYTF. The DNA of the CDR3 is TGTGCCAGCAGCCAAGATTTGGACAGGATTGGCTACACCTTC.

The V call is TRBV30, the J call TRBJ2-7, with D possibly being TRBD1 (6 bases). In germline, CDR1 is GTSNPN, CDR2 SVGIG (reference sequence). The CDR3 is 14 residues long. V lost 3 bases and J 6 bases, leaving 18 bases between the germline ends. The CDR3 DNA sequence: TGTGCCTGGAGCGCACAGGGAAGAAGCTCCGAGCAGTACTTC. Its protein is CAWSAQGRSSEQYF.

CDR3 protein: CASSLVDSIRSPLHF. CDR3 DNA: TGTGCCAGCAGCTTAGTGGACTCCATTCGGTCACCCCTCCACTTT. The rearrangement joins TRBV7-9 to TRBJ1-6; no clear D gene. CDR3 size: 15 residues. The germline V gene encodes CDR1 SEHNR and CDR2 FQNEAQ (reference sequence). With 1 base removed from V and 10 bases from J, the gap between germline ends came to 14 bases.

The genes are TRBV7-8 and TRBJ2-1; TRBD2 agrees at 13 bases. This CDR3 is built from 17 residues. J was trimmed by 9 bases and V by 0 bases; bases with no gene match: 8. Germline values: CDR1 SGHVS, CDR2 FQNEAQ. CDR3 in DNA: TGTGCCAGCAGCTTAGCACTAGCGGGGGGGCCTGAGGCTGAGCAGTTCTTC. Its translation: CASSLALAGGPEAEQFF.